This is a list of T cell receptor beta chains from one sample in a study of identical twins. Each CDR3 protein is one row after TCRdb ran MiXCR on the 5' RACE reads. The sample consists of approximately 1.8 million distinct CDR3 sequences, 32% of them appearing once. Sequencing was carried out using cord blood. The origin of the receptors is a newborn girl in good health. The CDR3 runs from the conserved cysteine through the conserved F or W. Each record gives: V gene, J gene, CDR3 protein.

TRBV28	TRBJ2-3	CASRTPPDTQYF
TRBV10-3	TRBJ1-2	CAITGNPLNYGYTF
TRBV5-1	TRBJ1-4	CASSRTGTANEKLFF
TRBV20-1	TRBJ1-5	CSANPGTGDNQPQHF
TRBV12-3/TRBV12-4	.	CASSIWQGAYEQYF
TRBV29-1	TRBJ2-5	CSVVGGETQYF
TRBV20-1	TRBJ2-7	CSAAQGVGVHEQYF
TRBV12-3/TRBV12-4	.	CASSFPTGGADEQYF
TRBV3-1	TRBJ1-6	CASSQVREGSPLHF
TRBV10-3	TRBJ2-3	CAISEPWGLVPDTQYF
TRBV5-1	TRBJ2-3	CASSAQFLDTQYF
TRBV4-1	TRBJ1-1	CASSQPTRGTEAFF
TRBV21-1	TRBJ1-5	CASKKGTGEQPQHF
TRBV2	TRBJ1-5	CASGPLDRFNPQHF
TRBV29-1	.	CSVVGLAGPPYEQYF
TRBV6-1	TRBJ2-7	CASSADGYEQYF
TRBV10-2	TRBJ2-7	CASSDWTPIRSYEQYF
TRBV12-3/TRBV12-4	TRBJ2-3	CASTYPGTGGTDTQYF